The present entry profiles one TCR beta chain with its context. The antigen is undetermined. The CDR3 sequence is 14 residues long. With 1 base removed from V and 9 bases from J, the gap between germline ends came to 10 bases. Germline loops: CDR1 SGHTA, CDR2 FQGNSA. These data are taken from a study of T cell responses to AZD1222 COVID-19 vaccine. Some clones are missing from TCRdb's copy, which holds only in-frame ones; the method was immunoSEQ multiplex PCR. The profile covers some 97,000 clones, with approximately 87% appearing a single time and about 3.5% taken by the ten largest. Notes on the study in general: Just 5 to 7 AZD1222 recipients were seropositive at baseline. Breadth and depth of Spike-specific TCRs rose after two AZD1222 doses.

This sequence joins TRBV7-2 and TRBJ1-6; D unresolved. Sequencing used peripheral blood, obtained on day 0 of AZD1222 vaccination. The clonotype comes from an adult in good health. The CDR3 bases are TGTGCCAGCAGCTTAGTTCCGGAGAGTTCACCCCTCCACTTT. Protein product: CASSLVPESSPLHF.